This T cell receptor (delta chain) was identified in a study of gamma-delta T cells after stem cell transplantation. This CDR3 is built from 26 residues. Germline CDR1 and CDR2: TSWWSYY and QGS. V was clipped by 5 bases and J by 0 bases; unmatched bases: 35. TCRdb reprocessed the RT-PCR reads through CATT. The sample records about 3,000 delta-chain clones, roughly 8.2% being singletons. This clone was detected only a few times. This clonotype was obtained from a human donor. It is not recorded whose cells these are; they may come from a transplant donor. This rearrangement joins TRDV1 to TRDJ1; the match to TRDD3 covers 11 bases. The material sequenced was gamma-delta T cells. CDR3 in amino acids: CALGMGPSLVLGDSTPPLCYTDKLIF. The CDR3, as DNA: TGTGCTCTTGGGATGGGGCCTTCCCTCGTACTGGGGGATAGTACCCCACCCCTATGTTACACCGATAAACTCATCTTT.